This T cell receptor (beta chain) derives from a study of blood T cell repertoires in COVID-19. About the research overall: The United States, Italy and Spain were the sources of the acute and convalescent COVID-19 samples. T cells, B-cell-depleted T cells, or PBMCs supplied cDNA or gDNA.

This clone is a singleton in its sample. In the original processing: The assay estimated nucleated cells by amplifying reference gene primers. Profiled with immunoSEQ multiplex PCR; TCRdb holds only in-frame clones, not every one. V and J calls and clone size are given by that table; D and trimming were obtained from the DNA. The sample yields over 130,000 clones, 80% to 85% seen once. Trimming removed 3 bases from V and 10 bases from J; junction bases left unmatched: 10. The length of the CDR3 is 15 residues. Germline V lookup: CDR1 SGHNT, CDR2 YYREEE (reference sequence). This receptor was obtained from a man younger than 40 with COVID-19, enrolled during active disease. This chain connects TRBV5-4 to TRBJ2-1; TRBD2 agrees at 10 bases. Sequencing was carried out using peripheral blood. CDR3 nucleotides: TGTGCCAGCAGCTCCGGGACTAGCGCAGCGGGAGAGCAGTTCTTC. This translates into CASSSGTSAAGEQFF.